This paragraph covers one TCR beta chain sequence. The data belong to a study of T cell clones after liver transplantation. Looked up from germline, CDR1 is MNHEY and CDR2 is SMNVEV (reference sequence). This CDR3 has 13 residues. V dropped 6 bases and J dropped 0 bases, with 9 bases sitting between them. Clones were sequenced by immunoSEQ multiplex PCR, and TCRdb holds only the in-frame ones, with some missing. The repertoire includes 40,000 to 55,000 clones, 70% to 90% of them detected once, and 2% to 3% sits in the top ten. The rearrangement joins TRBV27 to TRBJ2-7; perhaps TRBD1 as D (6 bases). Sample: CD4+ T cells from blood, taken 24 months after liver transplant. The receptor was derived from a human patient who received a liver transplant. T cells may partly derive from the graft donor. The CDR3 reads CASRPGVSYEQYF. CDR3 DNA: TGTGCCAGCAGGCCAGGGGTCTCCTACGAGCAGTACTTC.